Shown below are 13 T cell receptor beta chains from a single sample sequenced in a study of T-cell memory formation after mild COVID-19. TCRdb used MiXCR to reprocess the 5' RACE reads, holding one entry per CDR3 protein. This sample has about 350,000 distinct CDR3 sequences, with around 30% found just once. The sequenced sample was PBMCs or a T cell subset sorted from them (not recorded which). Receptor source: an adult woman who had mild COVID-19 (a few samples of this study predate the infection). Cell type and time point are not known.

The CDR3 spells CASSDRGTGELFF. The CDR3 DNA reads TGTGCCAGCAGTGACAGGGGCACCGGGGAGCTGTTTTTT. V gene TRBV6-4 combines with J gene TRBJ2-2; the D gene is possibly TRBD1 (5 bases). With 2 bases removed from V and 4 bases from J, the gap between germline ends came to 5 bases. This CDR3 comprises 13 residues. Looked up from germline, CDR1 is MRHNA and CDR2 is SNTAGT.

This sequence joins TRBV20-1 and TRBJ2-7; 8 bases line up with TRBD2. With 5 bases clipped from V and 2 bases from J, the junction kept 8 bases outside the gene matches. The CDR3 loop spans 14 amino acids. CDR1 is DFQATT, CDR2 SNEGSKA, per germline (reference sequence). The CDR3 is CSAVSGRHTYEQYF. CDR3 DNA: TGCAGTGCTGTCAGCGGGAGACATACCTACGAGCAGTACTTC.

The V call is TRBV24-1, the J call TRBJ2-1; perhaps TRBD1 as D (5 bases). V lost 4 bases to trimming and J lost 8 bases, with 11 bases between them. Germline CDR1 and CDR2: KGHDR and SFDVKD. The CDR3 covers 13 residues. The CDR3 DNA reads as TGTGCCACCAGTGACGCAGGGTTGGATGAGCAGTTCTTC. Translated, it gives CATSDAGLDEQFF.

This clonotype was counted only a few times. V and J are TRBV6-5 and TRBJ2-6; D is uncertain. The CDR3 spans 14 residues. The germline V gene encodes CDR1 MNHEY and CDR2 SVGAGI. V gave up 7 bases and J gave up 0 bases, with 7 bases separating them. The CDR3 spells CASMLGSGANVLTF. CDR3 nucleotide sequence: TGTGCCAGCATGTTGGGCTCTGGGGCCAACGTCCTGACTTTC.

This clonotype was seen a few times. Here the CDR3 reads CASSQTVGDTQYF. The DNA for the CDR3 is TGTGCCAGCAGTCAGACGGTGGGAGATACGCAGTATTTT. This chain links TRBV3-1 with TRBJ2-3, with no clear D. Trimming removed 6 bases at V and 5 bases at J, with 12 bases between. Germline assignment: CDR1 LGHDT and CDR2 YNNKEL (reference sequence). CDR3 length: 13 amino acids.

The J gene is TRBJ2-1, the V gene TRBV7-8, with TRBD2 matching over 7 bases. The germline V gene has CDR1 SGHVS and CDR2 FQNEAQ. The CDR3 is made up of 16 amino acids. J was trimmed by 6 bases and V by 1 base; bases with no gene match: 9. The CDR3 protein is CASSLGRRGRANEQFF. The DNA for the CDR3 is TGTGCCAGCAGCTTAGGACGTCGGGGGAGGGCCAATGAGCAGTTCTTC.

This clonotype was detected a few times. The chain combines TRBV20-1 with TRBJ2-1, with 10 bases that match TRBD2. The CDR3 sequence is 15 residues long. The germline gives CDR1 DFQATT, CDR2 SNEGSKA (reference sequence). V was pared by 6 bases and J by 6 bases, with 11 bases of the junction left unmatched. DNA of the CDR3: TGCAGTGCGCCGGTCCCCGAGCGGGAGGGCAATGAGCAGTTCTTC. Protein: CSAPVPEREGNEQFF.

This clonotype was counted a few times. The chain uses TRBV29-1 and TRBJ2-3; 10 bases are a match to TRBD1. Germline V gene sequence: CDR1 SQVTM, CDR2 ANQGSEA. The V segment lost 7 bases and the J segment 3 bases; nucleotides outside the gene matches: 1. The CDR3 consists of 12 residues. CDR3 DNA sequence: TGCAGCGGGGGACAGGGGACAGATACGCAGTATTTT. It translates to CSGGQGTDTQYF.

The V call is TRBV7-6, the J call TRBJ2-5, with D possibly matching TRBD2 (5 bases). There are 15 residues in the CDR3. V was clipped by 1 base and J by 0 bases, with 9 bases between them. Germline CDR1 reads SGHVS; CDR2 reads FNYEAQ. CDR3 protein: CASSLELGDQETQYF. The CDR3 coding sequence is TGTGCCAGCAGCTTAGAACTAGGCGACCAAGAGACCCAGTACTTC.

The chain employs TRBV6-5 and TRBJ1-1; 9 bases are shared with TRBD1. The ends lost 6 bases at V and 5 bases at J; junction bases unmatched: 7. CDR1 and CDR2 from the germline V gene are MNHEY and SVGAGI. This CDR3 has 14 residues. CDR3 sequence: CASRRDRGKTEAFF. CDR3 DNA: TGTGCCAGCAGGAGAGACAGGGGGAAGACTGAAGCTTTCTTT.

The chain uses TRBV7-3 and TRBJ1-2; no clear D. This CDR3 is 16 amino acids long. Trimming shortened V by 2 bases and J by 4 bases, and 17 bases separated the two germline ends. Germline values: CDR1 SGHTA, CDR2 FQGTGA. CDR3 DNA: TGTGCCAGCAGCTTAGGTGGTAGAAGTTCCCTCTATGGCTACACCTTC. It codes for CASSLGGRSSLYGYTF.

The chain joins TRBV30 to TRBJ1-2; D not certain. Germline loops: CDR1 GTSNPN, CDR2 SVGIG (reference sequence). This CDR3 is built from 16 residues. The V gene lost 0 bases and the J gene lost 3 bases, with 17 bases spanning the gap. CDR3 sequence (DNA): TGTGCCTGGAGTGTACGCTGGTCAGGTAGTCACTATGGCTACACCTTC. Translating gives CAWSVRWSGSHYGYTF.

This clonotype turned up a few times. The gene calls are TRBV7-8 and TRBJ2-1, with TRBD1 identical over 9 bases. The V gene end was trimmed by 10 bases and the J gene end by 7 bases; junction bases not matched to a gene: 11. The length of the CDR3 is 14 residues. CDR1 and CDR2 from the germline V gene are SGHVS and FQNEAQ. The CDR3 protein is CATRQGGRGNEQFF. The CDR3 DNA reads TGTGCCACCAGACAGGGGGGCCGAGGAAATGAGCAGTTCTTC.